Each of the 4 T cell receptor beta chains below was sequenced from the same sample in a study of blood T cell repertoires in COVID-19. Some clones are missing from TCRdb's copy, which holds only in-frame ones; the method was immunoSEQ multiplex PCR. This table has fewer than 350,000 clones, roughly 91% appearing once. Sequencing was performed on PBMCs or T cells enriched from blood (not recorded which). These receptors were collected from a middle-aged woman with acute COVID-19.

V and J are TRBV4-1 and TRBJ2-2; no clear D gene. Per germline, CDR1 MGHRA and CDR2 YSYEKL. This CDR3 comprises 14 residues. With 4 bases removed from V and 0 bases from J, the gap between germline ends came to 6 bases. The CDR3 reads CASSRNSNTGELFF. The CDR3 DNA is TGCGCCAGCAGCCGAAACTCGAACACCGGGGAGCTGTTTTTT.

The chain employs TRBV15 and TRBJ1-5; 7 nucleotides line up with TRBD1. After removal of 3 bases from V and 7 bases from J, the junction contained 6 bases not matched to a gene. Germline loops: CDR1 LNHNV, CDR2 YYDKDF (reference sequence). The CDR3 extends over 14 amino acids. This chain's CDR3 is CATSSRQGRQPQHF. DNA for the CDR3: TGTGCCACCAGCAGTCGACAGGGAAGACAGCCCCAGCATTTT. The full variable domain, rest sourced from reference TRBV15 and TRBJ1-5, is DAMVIQNPRYQVTQFGKPVTLSCSQTLNHNVMYWYQQKSSQAPKLLFHYYDKDFNNEADTPDNFQSRRPNTSFCFLDIRSPGLGDTAMYLCATSSRQGRQPQHFGDGTRLSIL.

V usage is TRBV28 and J usage is TRBJ1-5; D gene unclear. Germline V lookup: CDR1 MDHEN, CDR2 SYDVKM. This CDR3 comprises 11 residues. V was cut by 6 bases and J by 5 bases, with 5 bases left in between. The CDR3 DNA reads TGTGCCAGCAGCACTTATCAGCCCCAGCATTTT. It is translated as CASSTYQPQHF.

The genes are TRBV28 and TRBJ1-1; D is possibly TRBD1 (5 bases). V gave up 10 bases and J gave up 4 bases, with 10 bases separating them. CDR1 is MDHEN, CDR2 SYDVKM, per germline. This CDR3 comprises 11 residues. The CDR3 spells CATQGFTEAFF. In nucleotides, the CDR3 is TGTGCCACCCAGGGTTTCACTGAAGCTTTCTTT.